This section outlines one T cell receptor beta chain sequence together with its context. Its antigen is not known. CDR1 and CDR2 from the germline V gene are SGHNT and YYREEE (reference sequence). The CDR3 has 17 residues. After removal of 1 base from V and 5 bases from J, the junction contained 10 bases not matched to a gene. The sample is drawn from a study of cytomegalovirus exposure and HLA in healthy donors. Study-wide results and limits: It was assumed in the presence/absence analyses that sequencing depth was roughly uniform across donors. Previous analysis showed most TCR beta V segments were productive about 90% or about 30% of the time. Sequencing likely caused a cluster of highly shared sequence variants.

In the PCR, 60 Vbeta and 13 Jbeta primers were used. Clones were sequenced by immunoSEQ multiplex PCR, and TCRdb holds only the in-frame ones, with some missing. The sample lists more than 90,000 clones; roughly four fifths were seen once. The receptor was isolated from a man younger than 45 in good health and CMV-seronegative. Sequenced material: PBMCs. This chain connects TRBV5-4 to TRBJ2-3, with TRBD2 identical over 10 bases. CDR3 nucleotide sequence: TGTGCCAGCAGCTTGACGCTCCTAGCGGGGGCGGGAGATACGCAGTATTTT. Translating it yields CASSLTLLAGAGDTQYF.